This T cell receptor (beta chain) was obtained from a study of spatial heterogeneity in lung cancer. Study-wide context: For the average unique TCR and UMI combination, more than nine occurrences appeared in raw reads.

Concerning this clonotype itself: The junction differs from germline at one of its ends, possibly a read error.

Via MiXCR, TCRdb re-called the 5' RACE reads, giving one row per CDR3 protein. There are 39,000 or so distinct CDR3 sequences in the sample; roughly a tenth occur only once, and roughly 18% lies in the top ten. This CDR3 region has 14 residues. The germline V gene encodes CDR1 MRHNA and CDR2 SNTAGT. The time point was: blood at routine non-recurrence follow-up after resection. Extraction of whole RNA from tumor, nontumor lung or frozen PBMC preceded unsorted sequencing. V gene TRBV6-4 combines with J gene TRBJ2-1, with D unclear. Sequencing used PBMCs, obtained at follow-up. This TCR came from a female donor with early-stage non-small cell lung cancer. This CDR3 reads CASSFGSTPHERFF. The CDR3 region has the DNA TGTGCCAGCTCCTTCGGTTCGACCCCCCATGAGCGGTTCTTC.